These T cell receptor beta chains were read from a single sample in a study of T cells expressing NK-cell markers. From the 5' RACE reads, TCRdb lists one entry per CDR3 protein and no DNA. Recorded for this sample: about 260,000 distinct CDR3 sequences. Material: blood T cells: a sorted CD56 or NKG2C T cell subset, CD4+ or CD8+ T cells, or bulk PBMC T cells (not recorded which). Receptors originate from a woman aged 18 to 75 in good health. Each CDR3 is given with its conserved first and last residue.

j_call v_call cdr3_aa
TRBJ1-1 TRBV7-3 CASSADPLQGNTEAFF
TRBJ2-3 TRBV11-2 CASSLDWRLAGGQTDTQYF
TRBJ2-7 TRBV6-2/TRBV6-3 CASSPRTGIYEQYF
TRBJ1-1 TRBV30 CAWMGPQRTEAFF
TRBJ2-1 TRBV5-1 CASSLVRGLEQFF
TRBJ2-7 TRBV6-2/TRBV6-3 CASSRQVGRAYEQYF
TRBJ2-3 TRBV20-1 CSARETGRHTDTQYF
TRBJ2-1 TRBV7-2 CASSLGVFVSEQFF
TRBJ2-3 TRBV7-2 CASSLRGKFTDTQYF
TRBJ2-7 TRBV5-1 CASSLGSTEQYF
TRBJ2-3 TRBV12-3/TRBV12-4 CASAGGRPDTQYF
TRBJ2-7 TRBV10-3 CAISESPSGSYEQYF
TRBJ1-1 TRBV7-9 CASSLVSVNTEAFF
TRBJ1-2 TRBV5-1 CASSFPATIYGYTF
TRBJ1-6 TRBV7-3 CASSLSPSYNSPLHF
TRBJ2-3 TRBV5-1 CASSLWDSTDTQYF
TRBJ2-7 TRBV5-1 CASRVGGAVEQYF
TRBJ2-1 TRBV3-1 CASSPIAGGPDEQFF